Detailed here is one T cell receptor beta chain. Its specificity is unknown. This sample is part of a study of blood T cells in healthy people across ages. The study's findings and limits: Older age coincided with a roughly linear decline in TCR beta diversity per million T cells. Any conclusive comparison of naive versus antigen-experienced cells was prevented by using unsorted PBMCs. There was a strong correlation between TCR beta diversity and naive T cell percentage.

The germline gives CDR1 MDHEN, CDR2 SYDVKM. This CDR3 has 16 residues. The V gene end was trimmed by 1 base and the J gene end by 3 bases; junction bases not matched to a gene: 4. Next came a second PCR, run for roughly 6 to 11 cycles, which used a sample-barcoded 5' primer along with a J-beta primer mix. TCRdb recomputed calls from the 5' RACE reads with MiXCR, one row per CDR3 protein. Of fewer than 1.5 million distinct CDR3 sequences in the sample, approximately 38% are singletons; the top ten hold roughly 7.7%. This rearrangement joins TRBV28 to TRBJ1-4; TRBD1 matches 8 bases. Sequencing was carried out using blood. This receptor was identified in a woman aged 18-29 years in good health. In DNA form, the CDR3 reads TGTGCCAGCAGTTTATCAGGGGGCATTTCTAATGAAAAACTGTTTTTT. Translation gives CASSLSGGISNEKLFF. The whole variable domain, filled in from reference TRBV28 and TRBJ1-4, reads DVKVTQSSRYLVKRTGEKVFLECVQDMDHENMFWYRQDPGLGLRLIYFSYDVKMKEKGDIPEGYSVSREKKERFSLILESASTNQTSMYLCASSLSGGISNEKLFFGSGTQLSVL.